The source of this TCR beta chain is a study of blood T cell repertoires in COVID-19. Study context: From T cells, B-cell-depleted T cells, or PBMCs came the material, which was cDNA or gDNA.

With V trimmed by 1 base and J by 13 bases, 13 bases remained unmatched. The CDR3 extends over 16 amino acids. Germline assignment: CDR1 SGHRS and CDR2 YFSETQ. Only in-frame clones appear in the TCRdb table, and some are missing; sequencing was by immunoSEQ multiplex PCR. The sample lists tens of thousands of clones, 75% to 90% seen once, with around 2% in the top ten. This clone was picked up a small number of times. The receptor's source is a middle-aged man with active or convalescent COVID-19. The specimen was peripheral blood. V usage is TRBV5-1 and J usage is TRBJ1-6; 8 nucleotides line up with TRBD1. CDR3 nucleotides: TGCGCCAGCAGCTTGTTCCCAGACAGGGGAGAGTACCCCCTCCACTTT. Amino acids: CASSLFPDRGEYPLHF.